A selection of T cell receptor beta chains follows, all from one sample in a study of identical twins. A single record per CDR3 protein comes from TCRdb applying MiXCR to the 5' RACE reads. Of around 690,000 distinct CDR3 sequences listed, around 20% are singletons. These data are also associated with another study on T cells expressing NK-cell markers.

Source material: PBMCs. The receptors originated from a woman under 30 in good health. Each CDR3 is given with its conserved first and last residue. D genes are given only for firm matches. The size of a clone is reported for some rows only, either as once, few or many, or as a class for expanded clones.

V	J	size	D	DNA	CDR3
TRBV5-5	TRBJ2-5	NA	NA	TGTGCCAGCAGCGGGCCGGACACGCACCAAGAGACCCAGTACTTC	CASSGPDTHQETQYF
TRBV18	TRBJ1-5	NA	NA	TGTGCCAGCTCACCCGAGGTCAGGGGTCCGCCCCAGCATTTT	CASSPEVRGPPQHF
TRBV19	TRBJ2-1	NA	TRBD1	TGTGCAAGTACGGCGTTCGGGACAGGGGGCGGGAATGAGCAGTTCTTC	CASTAFGTGGGNEQFF
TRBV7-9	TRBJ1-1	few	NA	TGTGCCTCCGGCGGTCAGGGAAACACTGAAGCTTTCTTT	CASGGQGNTEAFF
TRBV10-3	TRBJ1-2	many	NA	TGTGCCACCGATCCGCGGGGATTGGGCTATGGCTACACCTTC	CATDPRGLGYGYTF
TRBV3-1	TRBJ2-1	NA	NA	TGTGCCAGCAGCCGGGGGCAAGCGGGGTACAATGAGCAGTTCTTC	CASSRGQAGYNEQFF
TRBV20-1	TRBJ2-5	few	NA	TGCAGTGCTAGAGATTCGAGGAACCGGATCGACACCCAGTACTTC	CSARDSRNRIDTQYF
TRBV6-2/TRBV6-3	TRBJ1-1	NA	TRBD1	TGTGCCAGCAGGTGGGGGACAGGGGGTCCCCTCACTGAAGCTTTCTTT	CASRWGTGGPLTEAFF
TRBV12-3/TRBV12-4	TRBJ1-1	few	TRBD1	TGTGCCAGCAGCCAGACAGGGGGCCGGGACACTGAAGCTTTCTTT	CASSQTGGRDTEAFF
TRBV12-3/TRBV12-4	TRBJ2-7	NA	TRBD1	TGTGCCAGCAGTCCACCCGCCGACAGGGACGAGCAGTACTTC	CASSPPADRDEQYF
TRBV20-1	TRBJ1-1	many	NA	TGCAGTGCTAGAGACCCACGGACGGTGAACACTGAAGCTTTCTTT	CSARDPRTVNTEAFF
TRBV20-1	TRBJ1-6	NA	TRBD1	TGCAGTGCTCCCCCCCGGACAGGGGGCAGTTCACCCCTCCACTTT	CSAPPRTGGSSPLHF